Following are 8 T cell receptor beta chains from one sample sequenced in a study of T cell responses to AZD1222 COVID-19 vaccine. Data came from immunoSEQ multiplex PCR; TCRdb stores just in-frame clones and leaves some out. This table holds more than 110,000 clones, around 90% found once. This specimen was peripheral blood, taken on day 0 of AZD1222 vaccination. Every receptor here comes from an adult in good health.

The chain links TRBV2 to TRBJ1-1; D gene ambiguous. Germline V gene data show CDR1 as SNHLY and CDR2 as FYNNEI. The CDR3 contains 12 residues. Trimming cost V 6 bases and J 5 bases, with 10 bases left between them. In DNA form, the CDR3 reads TGTGCCAGCAGAGCAGAGAATACTGAAGCTTTCTTT. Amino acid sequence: CASRAENTEAFF.

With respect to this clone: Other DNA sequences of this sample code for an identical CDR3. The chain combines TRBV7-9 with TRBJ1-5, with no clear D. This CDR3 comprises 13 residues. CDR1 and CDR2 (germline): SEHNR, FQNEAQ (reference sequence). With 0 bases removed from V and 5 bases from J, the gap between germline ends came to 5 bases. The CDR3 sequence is CASSLAGDQPQHF. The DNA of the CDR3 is TGTGCCAGCAGCTTAGCTGGGGATCAGCCCCAGCATTTT.

The DNA of the CDR3 is TGTGCCAGCAGGGACTCGGGGGTTTTGGACGAGCAGTACTTC. Translated: CASRDSGVLDEQYF. This chain connects TRBV7-9 to TRBJ2-7; TRBD2 is a possible D gene (6 bases). There are 14 residues in the CDR3. The germline V gene has CDR1 SEHNR and CDR2 FQNEAQ (reference sequence). With 6 bases removed from V and 5 bases from J, the gap between germline ends came to 17 bases.

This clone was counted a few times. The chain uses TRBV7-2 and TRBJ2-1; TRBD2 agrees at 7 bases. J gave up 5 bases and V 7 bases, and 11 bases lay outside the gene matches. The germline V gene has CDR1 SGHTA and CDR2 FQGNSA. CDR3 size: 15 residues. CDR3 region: CASILLAASDNEQFF. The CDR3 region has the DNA TGTGCCAGCATCCTCCTAGCGGCGTCAGACAATGAGCAGTTCTTC.

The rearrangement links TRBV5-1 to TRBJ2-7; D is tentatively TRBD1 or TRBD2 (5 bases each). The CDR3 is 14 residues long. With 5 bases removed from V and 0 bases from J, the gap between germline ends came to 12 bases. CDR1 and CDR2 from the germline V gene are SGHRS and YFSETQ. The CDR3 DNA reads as TGCGCCAGCAGAGTAGGGACCGCCTCCTACGAGCAGTACTTC. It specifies CASRVGTASYEQYF.

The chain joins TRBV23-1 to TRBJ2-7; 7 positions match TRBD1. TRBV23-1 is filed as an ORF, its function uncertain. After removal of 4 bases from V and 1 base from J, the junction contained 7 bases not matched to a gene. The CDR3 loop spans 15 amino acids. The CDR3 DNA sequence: TGCGCCAGCAGTCCCCCCGGGACAGAGTCCTACGAGCAGTACTTC. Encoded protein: CASSPPGTESYEQYF.

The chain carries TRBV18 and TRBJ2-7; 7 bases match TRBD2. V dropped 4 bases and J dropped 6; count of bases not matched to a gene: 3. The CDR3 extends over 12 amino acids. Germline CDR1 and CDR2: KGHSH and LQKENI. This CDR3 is CASSQGRGEQYF. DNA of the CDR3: TGTGCCAGCTCACAGGGGAGGGGCGAGCAGTACTTC. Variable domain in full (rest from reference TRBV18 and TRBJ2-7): NAGVMQNPRHLVRRRGQEARLRCSPMKGHSHVYWYRQLPEEGLKFMVYLQKENIIDESGMPKERFSAEFPKEGPSILRIQQVVRGDSAAYFCASSQGRGEQYFGPGTRLTVT.

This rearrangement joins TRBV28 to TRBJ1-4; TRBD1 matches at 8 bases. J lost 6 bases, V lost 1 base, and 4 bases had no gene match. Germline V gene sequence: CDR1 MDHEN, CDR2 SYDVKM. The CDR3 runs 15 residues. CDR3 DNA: TGTGCCAGCAGTTTATATTCAGGGGGCGATGAAAAACTGTTTTTT. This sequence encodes CASSLYSGGDEKLFF.